The 15 T cell receptor beta chains listed next were all sequenced from one sample in a study of cytomegalovirus exposure and HLA in healthy donors. The primer mix had 60 Vbeta and 13 Jbeta primers. The protocol was immunoSEQ multiplex PCR, while the TCRdb copy is restricted to in-frame clones and leaves out a portion. Its clone listing holds 150,000 to 200,000 clones. Input material: PBMCs. The origin of the receptors is a woman between 18 and 30 years old in good health and CMV-seropositive.

This chain uses TRBV18 with TRBJ1-1, with unresolved D. V lost 3 bases and J lost 5, with 10 bases in between. CDR3 length equals 13 residues. CDR1 and CDR2 (germline): KGHSH, LQKENI. The CDR3 spells CASSPGRETEAFF. DNA for the CDR3: TGTGCCAGCTCACCCGGGAGGGAGACTGAAGCTTTCTTT. Complete variable domain (other parts from reference TRBV18 and TRBJ1-1): NAGVMQNPRHLVRRRGQEARLRCSPMKGHSHVYWYRQLPEEGLKFMVYLQKENIIDESGMPKERFSAEFPKEGPSILRIQQVVRGDSAAYFCASSPGRETEAFFGQGTRLTVV.

Details on this clone: This sample includes further DNA sequences coding for the same CDR3. The chain combines TRBV7-9 with TRBJ1-4, with 7 bases fitting TRBD1. This CDR3 is 13 amino acids long. V lost 4 bases and J lost 5; bases outside the gene matches: 1. Looked up from germline, CDR1 is SEHNR and CDR2 is FQNEAQ (reference sequence). DNA for the CDR3: TGTGCCAGCAGCTCACAGGGGAATGAAAAACTGTTTTTT. This sequence encodes CASSSQGNEKLFF.

The V and J genes are TRBV6-1 and TRBJ2-1, with TRBD2 as a possible D gene (6 bases). The CDR3 length is 15 residues. The germline gives CDR1 MNHNS, CDR2 SASEGT. V was trimmed by 4 bases and J by 2 bases, leaving 12 bases between them. The CDR3 DNA sequence: TGTGCCAGCAGTGTCGGGACTTCTACCTACAATGAGCAGTTCTTC. Protein product: CASSVGTSTYNEQFF.

The V and J genes are TRBV10-3 and TRBJ1-1; 8 nucleotides agree with TRBD1. Germline-derived CDR1 and CDR2 are ENHRY and SYGVKD. V lost 5 bases, J lost 1 base, and 3 bases stayed unmatched. The CDR3 has 14 amino acids. The CDR3 spells CAISPGQGNTEAFF. The CDR3 DNA sequence: TGTGCCATCAGTCCCGGACAGGGGAACACTGAAGCTTTCTTT.

The V call is TRBV5-1, the J call TRBJ2-3; 9 bases are shared with TRBD2. The CDR3 is 15 residues long. J gave up 8 bases and V 2 bases, and 9 bases lay outside the gene matches. The V gene's germline CDR1 is SGHRS and CDR2 YFSETQ. CDR3 loop: CASSFTGGGEGTQYF. Written as DNA, the CDR3 is TGCGCCAGCAGCTTCACGGGCGGGGGGGAAGGTACGCAGTATTTT.

V is TRBV7-8 and J is TRBJ1-5; the D gene is possibly TRBD1 (5 bases). Germline loops: CDR1 SGHVS, CDR2 FQNEAQ. V gave up 6 bases and J gave up 5 bases, with 17 bases separating them. The CDR3 is 15 residues long. DNA of the CDR3: TGTGCCAGCAGTTACATCACAGGTTTGCATCAGCCCCAGCATTTT. It encodes CASSYITGLHQPQHF.

V is TRBV11-3 and J is TRBJ2-5; TRBD1 matches 12 bases. The germline V gene encodes CDR1 SGHNT and CDR2 YENEEA. The V segment lost 4 bases and the J segment 1 base; nucleotides outside the gene matches: 7. CDR3 length: 17 residues. The chain's CDR3 is CASSWKGTGGFQETQYF. For the CDR3, the DNA is TGTGCCAGCAGCTGGAAGGGGACAGGGGGCTTCCAAGAGACCCAGTACTTC. Variable domain in full (rest from reference TRBV11-3 and TRBJ2-5): EAGVVQSPRYKIIEKKQPVAFWCNPISGHNTLYWYLQNLGQGPELLIRYENEEAVDDSQLPKDRFSAERLKGVDSTLKIQPAELGDSAVYLCASSWKGTGGFQETQYFGPGTRLLVL.

This chain links TRBV7-6 with TRBJ2-5, with 8 bases lining up with TRBD2. The last part of the DNA fits TRBJ2-7 better; the J call may be wrong. Germline values: CDR1 SGHVS, CDR2 FNYEAQ. This CDR3 is built from 15 residues. This chain's CDR3 is CASSLAREATYEQYF. In DNA form, the CDR3 reads TGTGCCAGCAGCTTAGCGCGGGAGGCCACCTACGAGCAGTACTTC.

This sequence joins TRBV2 and TRBJ2-5, with D perhaps matching TRBD1 (5 bases). The better agreement between TRBJ2-7 and the DNA end casts doubt on the J call. The CDR3 spans 12 residues. Germline CDR1 reads SNHLY; CDR2 reads FYNNEI. CDR3 amino acids: CASSAGPYEQYF. The CDR3 bases are TGTGCCAGCTCGGCAGGGCCCTACGAGCAGTACTTC.

Of note for this clone: Mismatch with germline at one junction end may stem from a read error. The genes are TRBV6-1 and TRBJ1-6, with 8 bases lining up with TRBD1. Germline CDR1 MNHNS, CDR2 SASEGT. This CDR3 contains 15 residues. The CDR3 reads CASSDRRTGYSSLHF. CDR3 sequence (DNA): TGTGCCAGCAGTGACCGACGGACAGGGTATTCATCCCTCCACTTT.

The chain has TRBV19 and TRBJ2-2; 11 bases match TRBD2. Trimming took 6 bases from V and 4 from J; bases not matched to a gene: 13. This CDR3 region has 18 residues. Germline V gene sequence: CDR1 LNHDA, CDR2 SQIVND (reference sequence). The CDR3 bases are TGTGCCAGTAGCTCCAGGGGGAGACTAGCGGGGCTCACCGGGGAGCTGTTTTTT. Protein product: CASSSRGRLAGLTGELFF.

The chain is built from TRBV7-9 and TRBJ1-4, with 7 bases aligning to TRBD1. This CDR3 region has 14 residues. V lost 5 bases, J lost 8 bases, and 8 bases stayed unmatched. CDR1 SEHNR and CDR2 FQNEAQ come from the germline V gene (reference sequence). Written as DNA, the CDR3 is TGTGCCAGCAGCGCACAGGGGACGGAGGAAAAACTGTTTTTT. This translates into CASSAQGTEEKLFF.

The chain employs TRBV6-4 and TRBJ2-7; 7 bases align to TRBD1. The length of the CDR3 is 16 residues. Per the germline V gene, CDR1 is MRHNA and CDR2 is SNTAGT. V lost 4 bases, J lost 5 bases, and 14 bases stayed unmatched. The CDR3 DNA is TGTGCCAGCAGTGTCCCGTTTCAGGGGGAGACGGACGAGCAGTACTTC. This codes for CASSVPFQGETDEQYF.

The chain employs TRBV6-5 and TRBJ2-7; 7 bases map to TRBD2. V shed 3 bases and J 6 bases; nucleotides not matched to a gene: 8. The CDR3 runs 14 residues. Germline CDR1 is MNHEY and CDR2 is SVGAGI. CDR3 sequence reads: CASSYLATSSEQYF. The CDR3 nucleotides are TGTGCCAGCAGTTATTTAGCGACTAGCTCCGAGCAGTACTTC.

The V and J genes are TRBV18 and TRBJ2-5, with 9 bases that match TRBD1. The J call is doubtful: the DNA matches TRBJ2-7 better. Germline assignment: CDR1 KGHSH and CDR2 LQKENI. The CDR3 contains 14 residues. CDR3 sequence reads: CASSPGQGNYEQYF. The CDR3 DNA reads as TGTGCCAGCTCACCGGGACAGGGTAATTACGAGCAGTACTTC.